A selection of T cell receptor beta chains follows, all from one sample in a study of blood T cell repertoires in COVID-19. Clones were read by immunoSEQ multiplex PCR, and TCRdb kept only the in-frame ones, dropping some. The sample includes 86,000 or so clones, roughly 91% of them seen just once. Sequencing input: peripheral blood. The receptors stem from a woman in her 50s in a cohort sampled during active COVID-19. Both conserved end residues are part of each CDR3. Fields, in order: D gene, clone size, V gene, J gene, CDR3 DNA, CDR3 protein. The D gene is left open where the match is weak. Part of the rows lack a size; the others show once, few, many or a class for expanded clones.

D: TRBD1; size: .; V: TRBV6-1; J: TRBJ1-2; DNA: TGTGCCAGCAGTGAAGCGGGTGGCAGGGGGTACGGCTACACCTTC; CDR3: CASSEAGGRGYGYTF
D: TRBD2; size: .; V: TRBV30; J: TRBJ2-5; DNA: TGTGCCTTCCGTCGCGGGGGGGCCGAGGAGACCCAGTACTTC; CDR3: CAFRRGGAEETQYF
D: .; size: .; V: TRBV3-1/TRBV3-2; J: TRBJ1-6; DNA: TGTGCCAGCAGCCAAGTGTCAGGATTATATCATTCACCCCTCCACTTT; CDR3: CASSQVSGLYHSPLHF
D: TRBD1; size: .; V: TRBV12-3/TRBV12-4; J: TRBJ1-1; DNA: TGTGCCAGCAGTTCACAGGGGAGGCCTGAAGCTTTCTTT; CDR3: CASSSQGRPEAFF
D: .; size: .; V: TRBV14; J: TRBJ2-1; DNA: TGTGCCAGCAGCCACCAACCTGGTCGGGGGGCGAATGAGCAGTTCTTC; CDR3: CASSHQPGRGANEQFF
D: TRBD2; size: .; V: TRBV9; J: TRBJ2-1; DNA: TGTGCCAGCAGCGTCCGGACTAGCGAGGGTGAGCAGTTCTTC; CDR3: CASSVRTSEGEQFF
D: .; size: .; V: TRBV5-1; J: TRBJ2-7; DNA: TGCGCCAGCAGCTTGGAATGGGGGGGCCACGAGCAGTACTTC; CDR3: CASSLEWGGHEQYF
D: .; size: .; V: TRBV10-3; J: TRBJ1-1; DNA: TGTGCCATCAGTGGGGGCGGGGGTTCGAGCACTGAAGCTTTCTTT; CDR3: CAISGGGGSSTEAFF
D: .; size: once; V: TRBV19; J: TRBJ1-1; DNA: TGTGCCAGTAGTATAGGGCAGGGACAAACTGAAGCTTTCTTT; CDR3: CASSIGQGQTEAFF
D: .; size: .; V: TRBV28; J: TRBJ2-7; DNA: TGTGCCAGCAGTTTAAGACAGGACCCCTACGAGCAGTACTTC; CDR3: CASSLRQDPYEQYF
D: TRBD1; size: .; V: TRBV28; J: TRBJ1-2; DNA: TGTGCCAGCAGTTTAGCCGGGACAGTCTATGGCTACACCTTC; CDR3: CASSLAGTVYGYTF
D: TRBD2; size: .; V: TRBV7-8; J: TRBJ2-4; DNA: TGTGCCAGCAGCTTAGAAGGCGGGAGTACAAACATTCAGTACTTC; CDR3: CASSLEGGSTNIQYF
D: TRBD1; size: .; V: TRBV18; J: TRBJ2-2; DNA: TGTGCCAGCTCACCCAGGACAGGCCTCCAGAGGAACACCGGGGAGCTGTTTTTT; CDR3: CASSPRTGLQRNTGELFF
D: .; size: .; V: TRBV6-5; J: TRBJ1-2; DNA: TGTGCCAGCAGTTACTCGAGAGGGAGGTTCTATGGCTACACCTTC; CDR3: CASSYSRGRFYGYTF
D: .; size: .; V: TRBV2; J: TRBJ1-1; DNA: TGTGCCAGCAGTGCTGGACAGTGGAACACTGAAGCTTTCTTT; CDR3: CASSAGQWNTEAFF
D: TRBD1; size: .; V: TRBV2; J: TRBJ1-4; DNA: TGTGCCAGCAGTCTGGACAGGGCCACTAATGAAAAACTGTTTTTT; CDR3: CASSLDRATNEKLFF
D: TRBD2; size: .; V: TRBV5-6; J: TRBJ2-7; DNA: TGTGCCAGCAACTATTACCGGGGACTAGCCTACGAGCAGTACTTC; CDR3: CASNYYRGLAYEQYF
D: TRBD2; size: .; V: TRBV7-9; J: TRBJ2-3; DNA: TGTGCTTCAACCCCAGCGGGAGGGCCAGATACGCAGTATTTT; CDR3: CASTPAGGPDTQYF
D: .; size: .; V: TRBV6-2/TRBV6-3; J: TRBJ2-1; DNA: TGTGCCAGCAGTCCCTCCGCGCTCTACAATGAGCAGTTCTTC; CDR3: CASSPSALYNEQFF
D: TRBD2; size: once; V: TRBV4-1; J: TRBJ2-7; DNA: TGCGCCAGCAGCCATACGACTAGCGGGCTATTGATCTACGAGCAGTACTTC; CDR3: CASSHTTSGLLIYEQYF
D: .; size: .; V: TRBV7-2; J: TRBJ1-2; DNA: TGTGCCAGCAGCCCAAGGGGCAGATTTAACTATGGCTACACCTTC; CDR3: CASSPRGRFNYGYTF
D: .; size: .; V: TRBV7-2; J: TRBJ1-6; DNA: TGTGCCAGCAGCTCAGGGGTAGGAGAGTATTCACCCCTCCACTTT; CDR3: CASSSGVGEYSPLHF
D: TRBD1; size: once; V: TRBV6-5; J: TRBJ1-3; DNA: TGTGCCAGTACAGACAGGGGGGATCCTGGAAACACCATATATTTT; CDR3: CASTDRGDPGNTIYF
D: TRBD2; size: .; V: TRBV4-1; J: TRBJ2-1; DNA: TGCGCCAGCAGCCAAGACGTTTGGCGGGGGGGCTTGAATGAGCAGTTCTTC; CDR3: CASSQDVWRGGLNEQFF